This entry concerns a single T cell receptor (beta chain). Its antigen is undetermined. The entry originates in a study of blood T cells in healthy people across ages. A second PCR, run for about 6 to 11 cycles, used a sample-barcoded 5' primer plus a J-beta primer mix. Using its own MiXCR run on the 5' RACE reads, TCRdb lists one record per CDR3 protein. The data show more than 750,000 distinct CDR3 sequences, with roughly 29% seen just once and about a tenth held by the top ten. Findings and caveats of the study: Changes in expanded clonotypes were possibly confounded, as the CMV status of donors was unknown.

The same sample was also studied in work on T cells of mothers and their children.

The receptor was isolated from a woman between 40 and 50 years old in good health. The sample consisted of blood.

CDR3 DNA sequence: TGCGCCAGCAGCCCCCGGACAGGGGCGATGAACACTGAAGCTTTCTTT. Protein: CASSPRTGAMNTEAFF. This chain links TRBV5-1 with TRBJ1-1, with 9 bases identical to TRBD1. The CDR3 totals 16 residues. Germline V gene data show CDR1 as SGHRS and CDR2 as YFSETQ. V dropped 4 bases and J dropped 0; count of bases not matched to a gene: 7.